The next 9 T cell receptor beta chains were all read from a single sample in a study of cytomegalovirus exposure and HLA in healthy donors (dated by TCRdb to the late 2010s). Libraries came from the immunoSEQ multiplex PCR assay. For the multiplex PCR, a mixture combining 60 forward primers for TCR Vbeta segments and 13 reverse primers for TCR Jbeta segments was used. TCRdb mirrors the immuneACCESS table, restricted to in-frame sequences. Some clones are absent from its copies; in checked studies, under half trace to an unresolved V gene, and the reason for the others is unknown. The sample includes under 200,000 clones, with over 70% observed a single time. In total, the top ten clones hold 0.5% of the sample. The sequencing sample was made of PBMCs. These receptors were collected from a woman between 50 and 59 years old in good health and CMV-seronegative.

The CDR3 here is CASSPGFGFGTDTQYF. The CDR3 DNA reads TGCGCCAGCAGCCCGGGGTTTGGTTTTGGCACAGATACGCAGTATTTT. This sequence joins TRBV5-1 and TRBJ2-3; tentative D call: TRBD2 (5 bases). V lost 4 bases and J lost 1, with 16 bases in between. Germline loops: CDR1 SGHRS, CDR2 YFSETQ. This CDR3 spans 16 amino acids.

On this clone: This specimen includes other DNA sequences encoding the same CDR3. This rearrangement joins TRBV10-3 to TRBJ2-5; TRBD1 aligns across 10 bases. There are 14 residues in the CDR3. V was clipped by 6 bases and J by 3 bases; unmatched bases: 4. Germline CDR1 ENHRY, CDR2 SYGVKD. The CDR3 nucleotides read TGTGCCATCAGGTTGGGGACAGGGGAAGAGACCCAGTACTTC. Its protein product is CAIRLGTGEETQYF.

In DNA, the CDR3 is TGTGCCAGCAGCTTCAGGGACAGAGACTATGGCTACACCTTC. Its protein product is CASSFRDRDYGYTF. This chain joins TRBV7-2 and TRBJ1-2, with 7 positions matching TRBD1. CDR3 length: 14 residues. The V gene end was trimmed by 3 bases and the J gene end by 3 bases; junction bases not matched to a gene: 4. Germline lookup yields CDR1 SGHTA and CDR2 FQGNSA.

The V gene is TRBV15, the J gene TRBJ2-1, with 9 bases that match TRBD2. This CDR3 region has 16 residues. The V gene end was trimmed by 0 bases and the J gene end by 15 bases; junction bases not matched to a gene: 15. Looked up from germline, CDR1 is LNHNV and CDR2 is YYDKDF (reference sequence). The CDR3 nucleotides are TGTGCCACCAGCAGAGATAGATTTGCGGGGGGGCTCTTGCGGTTCTTC. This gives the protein CATSRDRFAGGLLRFF.

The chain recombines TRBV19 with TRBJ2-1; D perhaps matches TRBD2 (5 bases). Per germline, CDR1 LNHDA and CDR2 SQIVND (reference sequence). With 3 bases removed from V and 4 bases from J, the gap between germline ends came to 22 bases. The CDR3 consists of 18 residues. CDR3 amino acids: CASSILGAGAPIYNEQFF. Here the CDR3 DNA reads TGTGCCAGTAGTATTTTGGGAGCAGGAGCCCCCATTTACAATGAGCAGTTCTTC.

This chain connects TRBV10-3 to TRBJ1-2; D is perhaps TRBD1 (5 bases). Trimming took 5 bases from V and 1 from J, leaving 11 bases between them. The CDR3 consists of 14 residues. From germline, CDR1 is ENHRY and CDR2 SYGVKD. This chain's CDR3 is CAISIPQGNYGYTF. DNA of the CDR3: TGTGCCATCAGTATACCCCAGGGTAACTATGGCTACACCTTC.

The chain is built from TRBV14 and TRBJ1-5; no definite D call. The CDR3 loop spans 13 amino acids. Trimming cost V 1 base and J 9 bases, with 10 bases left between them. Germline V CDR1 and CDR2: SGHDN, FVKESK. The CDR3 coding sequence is TGTGCCAGCAGCCAAGGCGTTCTGCGGCCCCAGCATTTT. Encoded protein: CASSQGVLRPQHF.

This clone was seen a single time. This chain's CDR3 is CASQGGGTDTQYF. The CDR3 nucleotides are TGTGCCAGCCAAGGGGGCGGCACAGATACGCAGTATTTT. The gene calls are TRBV19 and TRBJ2-3; 7 positions match TRBD1. CDR1 is LNHDA and CDR2 is SQIVND in the germline V gene (reference sequence). The CDR3 covers 13 residues. V was clipped by 9 bases and J by 1 base; unmatched bases: 4.

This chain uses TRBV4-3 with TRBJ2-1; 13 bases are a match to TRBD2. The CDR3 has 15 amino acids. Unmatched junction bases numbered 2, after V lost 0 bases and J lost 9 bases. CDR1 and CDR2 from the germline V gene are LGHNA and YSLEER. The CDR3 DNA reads TGCGCCAGCAGCCAAGATAGACTAGCGGGGGGTGAGCAGTTCTTC. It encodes CASSQDRLAGGEQFF.